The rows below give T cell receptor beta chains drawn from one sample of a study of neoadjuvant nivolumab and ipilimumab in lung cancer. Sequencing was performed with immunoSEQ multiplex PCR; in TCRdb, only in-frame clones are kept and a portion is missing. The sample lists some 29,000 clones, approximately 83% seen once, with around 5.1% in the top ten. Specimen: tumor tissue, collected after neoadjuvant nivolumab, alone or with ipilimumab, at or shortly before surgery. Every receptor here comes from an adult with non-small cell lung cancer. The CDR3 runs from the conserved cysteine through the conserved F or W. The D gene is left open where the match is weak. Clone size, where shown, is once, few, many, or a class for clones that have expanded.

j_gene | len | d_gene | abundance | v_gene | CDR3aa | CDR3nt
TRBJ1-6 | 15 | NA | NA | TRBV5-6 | CASSLSANYNSPLHF | TGTGCCAGCAGCTTGTCTGCAAATTATAATTCACCCCTCCACTTT
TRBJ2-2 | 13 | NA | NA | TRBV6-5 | CASSSPVDGELFF | TGTGCCAGCAGTTCCCCCGTTGACGGGGAGCTGTTTTTT
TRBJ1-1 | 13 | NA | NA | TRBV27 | CASSTARGTEAFF | TGTGCCAGCAGTACCGCACGGGGCACTGAAGCTTTCTTT
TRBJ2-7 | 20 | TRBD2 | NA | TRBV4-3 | CASSQRWGLAGATLSYEQYF | TGCGCCAGCAGCCAGCGATGGGGACTAGCGGGAGCTACGCTCTCCTACGAGCAGTACTTC
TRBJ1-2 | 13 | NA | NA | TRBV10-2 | CASSRPANYGYTF | TGCGCCAGCAGTCGACCAGCAAACTATGGCTACACCTTC
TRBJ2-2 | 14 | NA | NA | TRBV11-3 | CASSLEVSSGELFF | TGTGCCAGCAGCTTAGAGGTATCATCCGGGGAGCTGTTTTTT
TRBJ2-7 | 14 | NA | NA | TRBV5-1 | CASSLAFSGYEQYF | TGCGCCAGCAGCTTGGCCTTCTCGGGTTACGAGCAGTACTTC
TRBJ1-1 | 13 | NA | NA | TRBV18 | CASSPSYGTEAFF | TGTGCCAGCTCACCAAGTTATGGCACTGAAGCTTTCTTT
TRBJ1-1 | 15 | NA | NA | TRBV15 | CATSSWGRQNTEAFF | TGTGCCACCAGCAGTTGGGGACGCCAAAACACTGAAGCTTTCTTT
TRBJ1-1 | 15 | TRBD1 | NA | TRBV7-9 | CASSPGGEGDTEAFF | TGTGCCAGCAGCCCAGGGGGCGAGGGGGACACTGAAGCTTTCTTT
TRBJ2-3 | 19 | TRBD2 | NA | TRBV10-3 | CAIRPGLAGGPGSTDTQYF | TGTGCCATCAGACCGGGACTAGCGGGGGGGCCTGGTAGCACAGATACGCAGTATTTT
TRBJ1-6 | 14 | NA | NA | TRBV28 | CASGPDSLNSPLHF | TGTGCCAGCGGGCCAGACAGCCTGAATTCACCCCTCCACTTT
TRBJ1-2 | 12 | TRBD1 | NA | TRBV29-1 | CSGRDSYYGYTF | TGCAGCGGCCGGGACAGCTACTATGGCTACACCTTC
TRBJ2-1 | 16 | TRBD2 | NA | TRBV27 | CASSPYLAGTYNEQFF | TGTGCCAGCAGTCCCTATCTAGCGGGGACTTACAATGAGCAGTTCTTC
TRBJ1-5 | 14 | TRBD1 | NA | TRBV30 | CAWRAPTGHQPQHF | TGTGCCTGGAGGGCCCCGACAGGGCACCAGCCCCAGCATTTT
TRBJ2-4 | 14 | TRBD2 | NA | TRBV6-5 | CASRREGSKNIQYF | TGTGCCAGCAGGCGGGAGGGGTCCAAAAACATTCAGTACTTC
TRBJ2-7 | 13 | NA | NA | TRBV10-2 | CASRSLTGSEQYF | TGCGCCAGCAGATCCCTAACAGGGAGCGAGCAGTACTTC
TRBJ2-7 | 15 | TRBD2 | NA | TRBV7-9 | CASSLGGGIGFEQYF | TGTGCCAGCAGCTTAGGGGGGGGAATCGGTTTCGAGCAGTACTTC
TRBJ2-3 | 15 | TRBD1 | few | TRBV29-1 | CSGADGTGSPDTQYF | TGCAGCGGGGCTGACGGGACAGGTTCCCCAGATACGCAGTATTTT
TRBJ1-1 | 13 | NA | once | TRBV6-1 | CASSVKGNTEAFF | TGTGCCAGCAGTGTAAAGGGGAACACTGAAGCTTTCTTT
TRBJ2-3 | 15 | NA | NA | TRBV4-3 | CASSQRGLSTDTQYF | TGCGCCAGCAGCCAACGAGGGCTAAGCACAGATACGCAGTATTTT
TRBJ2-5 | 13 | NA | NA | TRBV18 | CASSPSLQETQYF | TGTGCCAGCTCACCATCACTCCAAGAGACCCAGTACTTC
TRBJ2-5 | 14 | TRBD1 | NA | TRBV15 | CATSKGQGEETQYF | TGTGCCACCAGCAAGGGACAGGGGGAAGAGACCCAGTACTTC
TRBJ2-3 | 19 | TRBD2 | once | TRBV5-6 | CASSNLLAGGPISTDTQYF | TGTGCCAGCAGCAACTTACTAGCGGGGGGGCCCATTAGCACAGATACGCAGTATTTT
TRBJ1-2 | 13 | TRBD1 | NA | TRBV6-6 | CASRPQGSYGYTF | TGTGCCAGCAGACCACAGGGGAGCTATGGCTACACCTTC
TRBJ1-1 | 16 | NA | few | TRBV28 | CASSLLAGDQNTEAFF | TGTGCCAGCAGTTTGCTTGCAGGGGATCAGAACACTGAAGCTTTCTTT
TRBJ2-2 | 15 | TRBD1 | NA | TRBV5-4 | CASSVGQGVTGELFF | TGTGCCAGCAGCGTAGGACAGGGAGTCACCGGGGAGCTGTTTTTT
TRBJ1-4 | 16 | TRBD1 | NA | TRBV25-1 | CASSFPRGPTNEKLFF | TGTGCCAGCAGTTTCCCTAGGGGGCCAACTAATGAAAAACTGTTTTTT